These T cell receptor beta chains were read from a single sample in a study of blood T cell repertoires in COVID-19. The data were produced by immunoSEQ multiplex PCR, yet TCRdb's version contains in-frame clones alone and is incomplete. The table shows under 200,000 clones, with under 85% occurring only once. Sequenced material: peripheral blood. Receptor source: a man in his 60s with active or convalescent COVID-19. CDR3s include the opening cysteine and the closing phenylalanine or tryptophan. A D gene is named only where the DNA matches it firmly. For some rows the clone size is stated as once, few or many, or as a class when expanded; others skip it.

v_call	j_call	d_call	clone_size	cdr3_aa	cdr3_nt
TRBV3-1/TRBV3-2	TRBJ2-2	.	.	CASSQAGRYTGELFF	TGTGCCAGCAGCCAAGCGGGGAGATACACCGGGGAGCTGTTTTTT
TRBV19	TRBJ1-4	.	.	CASTPFGRTNEKLFF	TGTGCCAGTACTCCATTCGGGAGAACTAATGAAAAACTGTTTTTT
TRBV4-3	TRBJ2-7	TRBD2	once	CASSQVTSGGEQYF	TGCGCCAGCAGCCAAGTTACTAGCGGAGGCGAGCAGTACTTC
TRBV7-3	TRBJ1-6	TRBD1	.	CASSPTGVHSPLHF	TGTGCCAGCAGCCCGACAGGGGTCCATTCACCCCTCCACTTT
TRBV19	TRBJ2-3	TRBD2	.	CASSVGLAGVDTQYF	TGTGCCAGTAGTGTGGGACTAGCGGGAGTGGATACGCAGTATTTT
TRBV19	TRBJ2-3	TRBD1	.	CASSIGQGPGDTQYF	TGTGCCAGTAGTATTGGACAGGGCCCGGGTGATACGCAGTATTTT
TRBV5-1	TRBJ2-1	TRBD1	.	CASSPGQVSYNEQFF	TGCGCCAGCAGCCCGGGACAGGTCTCCTACAATGAGCAGTTCTTC
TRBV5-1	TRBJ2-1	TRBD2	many	CASSAGTSATEQFF	TGCGCCAGCAGCGCCGGGACTAGCGCGACTGAGCAGTTCTTC
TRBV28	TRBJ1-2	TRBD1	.	CASSFGDRGHYGYTF	TGTGCCAGCAGTTTCGGCGACAGGGGGCACTATGGCTACACCTTC
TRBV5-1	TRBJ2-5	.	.	CASSLDQKTQYF	TGCGCCAGCAGCTTGGACCAGAAGACCCAGTACTTC
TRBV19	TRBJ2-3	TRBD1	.	CASSRDSLLTDTQYF	TGTGCCAGTAGTAGGGACAGTTTACTCACAGATACGCAGTATTTT
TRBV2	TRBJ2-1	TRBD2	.	CASRLAGSSYNEQFF	TGTGCCAGCCGACTAGCGGGTAGCTCCTACAATGAGCAGTTCTTC
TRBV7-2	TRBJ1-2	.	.	CASSLPGDNYGYTF	TGTGCCAGCAGCCTCCCCGGGGATAACTATGGCTACACCTTC
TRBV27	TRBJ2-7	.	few	CASLGGLPYEQYF	TGTGCCAGCCTGGGGGGTCTCCCCTACGAGCAGTACTTC
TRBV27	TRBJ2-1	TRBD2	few	CASSSLGTSGRLHDEQFF	TGTGCCAGCAGTTCCCTCGGGACTAGCGGGAGGCTCCACGATGAGCAGTTCTTC
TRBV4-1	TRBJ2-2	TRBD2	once	CASSQGLKELAKNTGELFF	TGCGCCAGCAGCCAAGGGCTAAAAGAACTAGCGAAAAACACCGGGGAGCTGTTTTTT
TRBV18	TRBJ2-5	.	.	CASSLPVGGETQYF	TGTGCCAGCTCACTACCCGTGGGGGGAGAGACCCAGTACTTC
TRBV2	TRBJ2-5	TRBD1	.	CASTRQGQETQYF	TGTGCCAGCACAAGACAGGGCCAAGAGACCCAGTACTTC
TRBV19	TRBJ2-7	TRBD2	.	CASTATSGSLEQYF	TGTGCCAGTACCGCGACTAGCGGGAGCCTCGAGCAGTACTTC
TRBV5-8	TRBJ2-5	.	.	CASSLPETQYF	TGTGCCAGCAGTCTCCCAGAGACCCAGTACTTC
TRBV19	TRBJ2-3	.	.	CASSIPPSTTQYF	TGTGCCAGTAGTATCCCTCCTAGCACTACGCAGTATTTT
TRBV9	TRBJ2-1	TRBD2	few	CASSVDRAGGINEQFF	TGTGCCAGCAGCGTAGACCGAGCGGGAGGTATCAATGAGCAGTTCTTC
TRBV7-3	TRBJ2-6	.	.	CASSQSRGSGANVLTF	TGTGCCAGCAGCCAATCCCGGGGCTCTGGGGCCAACGTCCTGACTTTC
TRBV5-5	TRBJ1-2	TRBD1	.	CATNSGTGFNYGYTF	TGTGCCACCAATTCCGGGACAGGGTTTAACTATGGCTACACCTTC
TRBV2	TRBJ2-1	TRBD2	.	CASMLADDGNEQFF	TGTGCCAGTATGCTAGCGGACGACGGCAATGAGCAGTTCTTC
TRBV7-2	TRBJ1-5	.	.	CASSLAGDAQPQHF	TGTGCCAGCAGCTTAGCAGGGGATGCTCAGCCCCAGCATTTT
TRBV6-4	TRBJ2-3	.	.	CASSGEGDTQYF	TGTGCCAGCAGTGGCGAGGGAGATACGCAGTATTTT
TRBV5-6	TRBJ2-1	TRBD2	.	CASSDSGRGYNEQFF	TGTGCCAGCAGCGATAGCGGGAGGGGCTACAATGAGCAGTTCTTC
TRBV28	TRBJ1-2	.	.	CASSVVGDYGYTF	TGTGCCAGCAGTGTCGTCGGAGACTATGGCTACACCTTC